These 6 T cell receptor beta chains share one sample of origin, sequenced in a study of OX40 agonist ivuxolimab in advanced cancers. Generated by immunoSEQ multiplex PCR, the TCRdb table keeps only in-frame clones and is missing some. Among about 58,000 clones listed, around 84% were seen once. This material consisted of CD4+ or CD8+ T cells sorted from blood, taken in a trial of the OX40 agonist ivuxolimab. These receptors came from an adult with an advanced solid tumor such as melanoma, head and neck, liver or kidney cancer.

The chain joins TRBV14 to TRBJ1-1; the match to TRBD1 covers 7 bases. Per germline, CDR1 SGHDN and CDR2 FVKESK. V lost 4 bases and J lost 5; bases outside the gene matches: 10. The CDR3 runs to 15 residues. The CDR3 DNA follows: TGTGCCAGCAGCCCGAGAGTGACAGGGAGTACTGAAGCTTTCTTT. This encodes CASSPRVTGSTEAFF.

The V gene is TRBV7-2, the J gene TRBJ1-2; D perhaps matches TRBD1 (5 bases). This CDR3 region has 15 residues. Germline CDR1 SGHTA, CDR2 FQGNSA. Trimming pared 1 base from V and 7 bases from J, leaving 16 bases between. This CDR3 is CASSLGGGSGFGYTF. The CDR3 region has the DNA TGTGCCAGCAGCTTAGGGGGGGGTTCAGGGTTTGGCTACACCTTC.

This chain uses TRBV5-1 with TRBJ1-2, with TRBD1 as a possible D gene (6 bases). The CDR3 extends over 13 amino acids. Trimming took off 5 bases at V and 6 bases at J, with 14 bases between the two ends. Germline V CDR1 and CDR2: SGHRS, YFSETQ. CDR3 nucleotides: TGCGCCAGCAGTCCGACCGGGGGGCATGGCTACACCTTC. Protein: CASSPTGGHGYTF.

The CDR3: CASSFRTSGGGEQFF. The CDR3 DNA reads TGTGCCAGCAGCTTCCGGACTAGCGGGGGAGGTGAGCAGTTCTTC. V and J are TRBV5-6 and TRBJ2-1; 13 nucleotides align to TRBD2. V was clipped by 2 bases and J by 9 bases; unmatched bases: 5. Looked up from germline, CDR1 is SGHDT and CDR2 is YYEEEE. This CDR3 spans 15 amino acids.

This rearrangement joins TRBV10-2 to TRBJ2-5; 9 bases are a match to TRBD2. This CDR3 has 14 residues. Per germline, CDR1 WSHSY and CDR2 SAAADI. The ends lost 6 bases at V and 1 base at J; junction bases unmatched: 3. For the CDR3, the DNA is TGCGCCAGCAGCCCTAGCGGGGTCCAAGAGACCCAGTACTTC. Its translation: CASSPSGVQETQYF.

The CDR3 nucleotides are TGTGCCAGCAGCCCAAACCGGGTTACTGGAAACACCATATATTTT. Its protein product is CASSPNRVTGNTIYF. The chain recombines TRBV4-2 with TRBJ1-3; no definite D call. CDR1 is LGHNA and CDR2 is YNFKEQ in the germline V gene. Trimming shortened V by 4 bases and J by 2 bases, and 12 bases separated the two germline ends. This CDR3 region has 15 residues.